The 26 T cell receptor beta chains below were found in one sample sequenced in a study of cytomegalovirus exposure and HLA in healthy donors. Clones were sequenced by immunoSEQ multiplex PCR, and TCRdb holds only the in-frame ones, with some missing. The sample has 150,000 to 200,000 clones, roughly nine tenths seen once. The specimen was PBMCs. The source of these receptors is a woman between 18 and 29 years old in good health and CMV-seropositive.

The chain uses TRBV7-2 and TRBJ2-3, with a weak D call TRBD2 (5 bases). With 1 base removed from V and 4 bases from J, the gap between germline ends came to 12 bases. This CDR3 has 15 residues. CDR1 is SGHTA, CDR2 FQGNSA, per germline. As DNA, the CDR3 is TGTGCCAGCAGCTTAGATCGGGGTGGGGCAGATACGCAGTATTTT. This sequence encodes CASSLDRGGADTQYF. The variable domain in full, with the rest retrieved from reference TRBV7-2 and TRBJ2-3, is GAGVSQSPSNKVTEKGKDVELRCDPISGHTALYWYRQSLGQGLEFLIYFQGNSAPDKSGLPSDRFSAERTGGSVSTLTIQRTQQEDSAVYLCASSLDRGGADTQYFGPGTRLTVL.

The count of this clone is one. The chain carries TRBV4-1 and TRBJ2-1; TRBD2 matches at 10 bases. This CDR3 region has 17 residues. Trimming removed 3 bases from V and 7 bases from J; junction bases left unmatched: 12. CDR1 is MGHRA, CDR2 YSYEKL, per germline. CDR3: CASSHFRSGGAENEQFF. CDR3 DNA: TGCGCCAGCAGCCATTTTAGGAGCGGGGGGGCTGAGAATGAGCAGTTCTTC.

This CDR3 is CASSPGWLAYQSYEQYF. Here the CDR3 DNA reads TGCGCCAGCAGCCCTGGTTGGCTAGCGTATCAATCCTACGAGCAGTACTTC. The chain is built from TRBV5-1 and TRBJ2-7, with D maybe TRBD2 (6 bases). The CDR3 is 17 amino acids. Germline V gene sequence: CDR1 SGHRS, CDR2 YFSETQ. The V end was cut by 4 bases, the J end by 1 base, with 21 bases between.

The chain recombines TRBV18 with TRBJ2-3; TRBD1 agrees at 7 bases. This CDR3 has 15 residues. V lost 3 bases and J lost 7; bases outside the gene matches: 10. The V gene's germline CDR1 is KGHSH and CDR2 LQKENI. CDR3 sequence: CASSPPGQDDYTQYF. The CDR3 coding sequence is TGTGCCAGCTCACCTCCAGGACAGGACGATTATACGCAGTATTTT.

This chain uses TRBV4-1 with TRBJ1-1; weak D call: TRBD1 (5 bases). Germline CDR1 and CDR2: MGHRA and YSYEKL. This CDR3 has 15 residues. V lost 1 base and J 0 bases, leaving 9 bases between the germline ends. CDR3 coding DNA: TGCGCCAGCAGCCAAGGGGCGGGGCTGAACACTGAAGCTTTCTTT. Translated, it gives CASSQGAGLNTEAFF.

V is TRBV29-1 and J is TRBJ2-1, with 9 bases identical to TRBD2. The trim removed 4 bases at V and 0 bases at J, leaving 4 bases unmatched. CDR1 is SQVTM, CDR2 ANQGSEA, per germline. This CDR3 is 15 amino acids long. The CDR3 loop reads CSVVTSGSSYNEQFF. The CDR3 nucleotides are TGCAGCGTTGTGACTAGCGGAAGCTCCTACAATGAGCAGTTCTTC.

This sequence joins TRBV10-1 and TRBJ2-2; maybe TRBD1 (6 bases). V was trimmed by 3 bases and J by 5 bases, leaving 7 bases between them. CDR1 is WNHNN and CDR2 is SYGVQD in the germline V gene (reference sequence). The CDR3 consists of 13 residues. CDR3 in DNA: TGCGCCAGCAGTGAAAGGGGGACCGGGGAGCTGTTTTTT. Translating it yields CASSERGTGELFF.

The CDR3 spells CASSLLTGRSSGANVLTF. The CDR3 coding sequence is TGTGCCAGCAGCTTACTGACAGGGCGGAGTTCAGGGGCCAACGTCCTGACTTTC. The chain recombines TRBV7-2 with TRBJ2-6; 7 bases are a match to TRBD1. CDR3 length: 18 amino acids. Trimming removed 2 bases from V and 4 bases from J; junction bases left unmatched: 11. Germline CDR1 and CDR2: SGHTA and FQGNSA.

The CDR3 protein is CASSGGVWTEAFF. CDR3 bases: TGTGCCAGTAGTGGAGGGGTTTGGACTGAAGCTTTCTTT. This chain connects TRBV19 to TRBJ1-1; D is possibly TRBD1 (5 bases). Germline V gene data show CDR1 as LNHDA and CDR2 as SQIVND (reference sequence). There are 13 residues in the CDR3. Between the trimmed V and J ends, which lost 5 bases and 5 bases, there was a span of 12 bases.

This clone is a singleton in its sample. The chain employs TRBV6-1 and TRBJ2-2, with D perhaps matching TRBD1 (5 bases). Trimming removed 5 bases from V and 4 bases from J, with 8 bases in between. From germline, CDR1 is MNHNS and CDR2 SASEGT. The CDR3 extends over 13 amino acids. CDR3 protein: CASSNRPTGELFF. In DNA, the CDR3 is TGTGCCAGCAGTAACAGGCCCACCGGGGAGCTGTTTTTT.

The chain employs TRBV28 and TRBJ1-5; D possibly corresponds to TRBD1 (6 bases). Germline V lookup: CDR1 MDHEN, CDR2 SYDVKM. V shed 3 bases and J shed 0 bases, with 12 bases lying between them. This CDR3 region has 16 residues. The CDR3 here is CASSFRDTDSNQPQHF. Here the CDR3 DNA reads TGTGCCAGCAGTTTCCGGGACACTGATAGCAATCAGCCCCAGCATTTT.

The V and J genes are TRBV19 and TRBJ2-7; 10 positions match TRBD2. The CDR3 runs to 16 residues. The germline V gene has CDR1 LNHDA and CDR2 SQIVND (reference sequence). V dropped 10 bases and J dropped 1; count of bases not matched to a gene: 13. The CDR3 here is CATTRDSGGTSYEQYF. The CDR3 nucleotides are TGTGCCACCACTAGAGATAGCGGGGGGACTTCCTACGAGCAGTACTTC.

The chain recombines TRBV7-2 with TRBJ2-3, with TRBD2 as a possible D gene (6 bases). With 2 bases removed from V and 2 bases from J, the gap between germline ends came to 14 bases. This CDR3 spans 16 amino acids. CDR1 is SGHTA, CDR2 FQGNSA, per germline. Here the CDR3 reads CASSLNGGGTTDTQYF. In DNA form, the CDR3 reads TGTGCCAGCAGCTTAAATGGTGGCGGGACCACAGATACGCAGTATTTT.

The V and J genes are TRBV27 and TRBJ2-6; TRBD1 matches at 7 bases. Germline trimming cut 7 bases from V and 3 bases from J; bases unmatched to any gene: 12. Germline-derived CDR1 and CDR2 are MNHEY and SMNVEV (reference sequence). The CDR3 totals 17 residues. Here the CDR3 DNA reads TGTGCCAGCACCCTAGGACAGGCCCCACGTGGGGCCAACGTCCTGACTTTC. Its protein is CASTLGQAPRGANVLTF.

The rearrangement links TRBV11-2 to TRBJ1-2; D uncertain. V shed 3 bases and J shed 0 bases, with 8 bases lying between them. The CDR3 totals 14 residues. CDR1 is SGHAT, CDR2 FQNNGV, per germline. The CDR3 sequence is CASSFTASNYGYTF. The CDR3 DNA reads TGTGCCAGCAGCTTCACAGCTTCTAACTATGGCTACACCTTC.

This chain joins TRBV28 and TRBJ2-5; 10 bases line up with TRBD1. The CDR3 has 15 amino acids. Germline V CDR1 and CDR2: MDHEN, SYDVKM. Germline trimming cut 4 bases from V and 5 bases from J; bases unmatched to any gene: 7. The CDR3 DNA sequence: TGTGCCAGCAGTTCCGAGGACAGGGGGGGGGAGACCCAGTACTTC. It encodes CASSSEDRGGETQYF.

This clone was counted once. As DNA, the CDR3 is TGTGCCAGCAGCTCTACAGGGGTAGATACGCAGTATTTT. Its protein is CASSSTGVDTQYF. The chain couples TRBV13 to TRBJ2-3, with 7 bases identical to TRBD1. This CDR3 region has 13 residues. Per the germline V gene, CDR1 is PRHDT and CDR2 is FYEKMQ (reference sequence). Trimming cost V 4 bases and J 5 bases; bases outside gene matches: 3.

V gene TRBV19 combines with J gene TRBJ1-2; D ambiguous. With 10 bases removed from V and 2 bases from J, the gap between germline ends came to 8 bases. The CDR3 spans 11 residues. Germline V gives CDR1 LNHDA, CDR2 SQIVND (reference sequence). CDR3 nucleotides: TGTGCCACCGGAGGGAACTATGGCTACACCTTC. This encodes CATGGNYGYTF.

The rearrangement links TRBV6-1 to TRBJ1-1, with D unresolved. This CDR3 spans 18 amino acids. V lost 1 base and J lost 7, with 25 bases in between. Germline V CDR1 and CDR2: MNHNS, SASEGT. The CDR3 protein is CASSEVRLTAKLRSEAFF. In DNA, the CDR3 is TGTGCCAGCAGTGAAGTCAGACTGACCGCGAAACTTCGCAGTGAAGCTTTCTTT.

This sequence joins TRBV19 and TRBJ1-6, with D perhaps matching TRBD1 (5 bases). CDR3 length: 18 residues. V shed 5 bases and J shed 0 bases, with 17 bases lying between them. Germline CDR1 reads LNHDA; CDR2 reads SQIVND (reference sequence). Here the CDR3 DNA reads TGTGCCAGTAGTCCCCGCGGGGCCGACGTCTCCTATAATTCACCCCTCCACTTT. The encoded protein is CASSPRGADVSYNSPLHF.

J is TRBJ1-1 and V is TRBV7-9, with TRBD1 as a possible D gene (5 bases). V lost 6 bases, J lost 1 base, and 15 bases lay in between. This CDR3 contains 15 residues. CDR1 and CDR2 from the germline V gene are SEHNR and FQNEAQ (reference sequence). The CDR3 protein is CASSTSGLANTEAFF. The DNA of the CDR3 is TGTGCCAGCAGTACTTCAGGGTTGGCGAACACTGAAGCTTTCTTT.

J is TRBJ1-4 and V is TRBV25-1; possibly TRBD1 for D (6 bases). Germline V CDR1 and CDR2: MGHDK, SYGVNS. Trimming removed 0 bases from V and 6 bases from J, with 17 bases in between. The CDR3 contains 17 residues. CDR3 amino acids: CASSEYILGAADEKLFF. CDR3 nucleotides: TGTGCCAGCAGTGAATATATTCTGGGGGCAGCGGATGAAAAACTGTTTTTT.

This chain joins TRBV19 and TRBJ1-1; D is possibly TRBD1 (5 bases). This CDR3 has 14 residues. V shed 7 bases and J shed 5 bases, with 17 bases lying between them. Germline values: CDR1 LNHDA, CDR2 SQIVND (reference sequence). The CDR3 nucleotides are TGTGCCAGTACCACCTCAGGGATAGGAACTGAAGCTTTCTTT. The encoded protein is CASTTSGIGTEAFF.

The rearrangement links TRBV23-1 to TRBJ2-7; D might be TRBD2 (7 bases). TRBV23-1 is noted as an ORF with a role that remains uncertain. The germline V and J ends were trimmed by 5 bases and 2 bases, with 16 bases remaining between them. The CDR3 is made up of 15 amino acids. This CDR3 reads CASSGGGRSTYEQYF. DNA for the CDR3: TGCGCCAGCAGTGGGGGGGGCAGGAGTACCTACGAGCAGTACTTC.

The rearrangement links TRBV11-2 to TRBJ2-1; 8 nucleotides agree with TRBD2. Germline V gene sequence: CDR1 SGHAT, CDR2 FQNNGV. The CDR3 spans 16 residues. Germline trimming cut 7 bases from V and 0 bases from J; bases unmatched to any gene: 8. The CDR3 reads CASNRGGRSSYNEQFF. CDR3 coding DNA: TGTGCCAGCAACCGGGGGGGACGTAGCTCCTACAATGAGCAGTTCTTC.

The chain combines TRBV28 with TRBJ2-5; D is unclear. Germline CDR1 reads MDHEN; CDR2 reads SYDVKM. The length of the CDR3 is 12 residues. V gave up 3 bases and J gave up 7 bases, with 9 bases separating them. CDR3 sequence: CASSFPLGTQYF. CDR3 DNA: TGTGCCAGCAGTTTTCCCCTCGGGACCCAGTACTTC.